This T cell receptor (beta chain) appears in the sequencing data of a study of blood T cell repertoires in COVID-19. CDR1 and CDR2 (germline): SGHDT, YYEEEE. The CDR3 loop spans 11 amino acids. V lost 4 bases to trimming and J lost 3 bases, with 4 bases between them. Assay used: immunoSEQ multiplex PCR; TCRdb lists only in-frame clones, some missing. The sample holds roughly 130,000 clones, approximately 86% seen once. V is TRBV5-6 and J is TRBJ1-2; the D is unclear. Sequencing used PBMCs or T cells enriched from blood (not recorded which). This sequence was found in a woman aged 50 to 60 who had recovered from COVID-19. In DNA form, the CDR3 reads TGTGCCAGCAGCCTCCACTATGGCTACACCTTC. Residues: CASSLHYGYTF. The full variable domain, completed using reference TRBV5-6 and TRBJ1-2, is DAGVTQSPTHLIKTRGQQVTLRCSPKSGHDTVSWYQQALGQGPQFIFQYYEEEERQRGNFPDRFSGHQFPNYSSELNVNALLLGDSALYLCASSLHYGYTFGSGTRLTVV.